This TCR beta chain was sequenced in a study of T cells in Graves' hyperthyroidism and ophthalmopathy. Whole-study findings and limits: Among clonotypes expanded in thyroid above 0.001, most were also found in blood. With a median lead of roughly 6.2 months before onset, the model predicted ophthalmopathy.

Researchers defined stable Graves' hyperthyroidism as no ophthalmopathy progression within 18 months. Newly diagnosed patients aged 18 to 65 had hyperthyroidism of under 2 months' duration. Germline trimming cut 7 bases from V and 7 bases from J; bases unmatched to any gene: 9. Germline values: CDR1 MNHNS, CDR2 SASEGT. This CDR3 is built from 14 residues. Turning to this clonotype: Its antigen is undetermined.

Authors of the study amplified TCR beta CDR3 regions from RNA transcripts. HTBI primers were the set used in a first-round RT-PCR of the TCR CDR3. TCRdb reprocessed the multiplex PCR reads via MiXCR and lists one record per CDR3 protein. Of approximately 610,000 distinct CDR3 sequences listed, approximately 15% are singletons. Sequencing input: blood. The receptor was derived from a young woman with Graves' hyperthyroidism. The chain combines TRBV6-1 with TRBJ2-1; 8 bases agree with TRBD1. Written as DNA, the CDR3 is TGTGCCAGCACCCACGGGCAGGGGGCGAATGAGCAGTTCTTC. Protein product: CASTHGQGANEQFF.